This TCR beta chain was captured by sequencing in a study of T cells in Graves' hyperthyroidism and ophthalmopathy. General observations from the study: Separating ophthalmopathy from stable hyperthyroidism was achieved by a 13 V-J model. Clonotypes that were expanded in thyroid above 0.001 mostly appeared in blood too.

Active moderate-to-severe ophthalmopathy, Clinical Activity Score at least 3, NOSPECS at least 4, under 3 months' duration. This clonotype was seen a handful of times. Its antigen is not identified. The germline V gene encodes CDR1 SQVTM and CDR2 ANQGSEA. J gave up 2 bases and V 3 bases, and 4 bases lay outside the gene matches. This CDR3 has 14 amino acids. RNA transcripts provided the source from which TCR beta CDR3 regions were amplified. First-round RT-PCR with HTBI primers amplified the TCR CDR3 region. TCRdb reprocessed the multiplex PCR reads via MiXCR and lists one record per CDR3 protein. The sample gives around 690,000 distinct CDR3 sequences, more than 20% of which show up once; 30% to 40% is in the top ten.

The sequencing input was blood. This TCR was sampled from a man aged 25 to 45 with Graves' ophthalmopathy. The chain links TRBV29-1 to TRBJ2-1; 7 bases align to TRBD2. The chain's CDR3 is CSVDGGSPYNEQFF. The CDR3 nucleotides are TGCAGCGTTGACGGGGGGTCCCCCTACAATGAGCAGTTCTTC.